The T cell receptor (beta chain) described here comes from a study of radiotherapy plus CTLA-4 blockade in lung cancer. About the study: Patients showed objective responses in 18% of cases, and disease control was achieved by 31%.

Method: immunoSEQ multiplex PCR; TCRdb's copy keeps in-frame clones and lacks some. Among around 20,000 clones, roughly 83% were seen once, and the ten largest hold around 22%. CDR1 and CDR2 (germline): MDHEN, SYDVKM. The CDR3 is 12 residues long. The ends were cut back, 5 bases at V and 2 bases at J, with 7 bases in the middle. Focal radiation plus CTLA-4 blockade with ipilimumab was given to patients with chemo-refractory metastatic non-small-cell lung cancer. Concerning this clone itself: Its antigen is undetermined.

Findings and limits, study-wide: With interferon-beta, early dynamics of blood T cell clones were reported to best predict response. In blood, tumor-derived TCR clones expanded after radiotherapy plus ipilimumab.

The chain joins TRBV28 to TRBJ2-7, with D uncertain. The receptor comes from a human donor with non-small cell lung cancer whose response to radiotherapy plus ipilimumab could not be evaluated. The material sequenced was peripheral blood, taken from a patient treated with radiotherapy plus ipilimumab. The CDR3 loop reads CASSTVAYEQYF. CDR3 in DNA: TGTGCCAGCAGTACAGTGGCCTACGAGCAGTACTTC. Full variable domain (rest looked up from reference TRBV28 and TRBJ2-7): DVKVTQSSRYLVKRTGEKVFLECVQDMDHENMFWYRQDPGLGLRLIYFSYDVKMKEKGDIPEGYSVSREKKERFSLILESASTNQTSMYLCASSTVAYEQYFGPGTRLTVT.